This T cell receptor (beta chain) is from a study of cytomegalovirus exposure and HLA in healthy donors. The study's findings and limits: The classifier reportedly diagnosed cytomegalovirus status with high specificity and sensitivity.

V dropped 2 bases and J dropped 7 bases, with 15 bases sitting between them. Germline V gene lookup returns CDR1 MGHRA and CDR2 YSYEKL. This CDR3 spans 15 amino acids. For this clone: The antigen is not known.

PCR employed 60 Vbeta and 13 Jbeta primers. Clones were sequenced by immunoSEQ multiplex PCR, and TCRdb holds only the in-frame ones, with some missing. The top ten hold approximately 1.5% of the sample, which has 110,000 to 150,000 clones, about 80% seen once. The sequencing input was PBMCs. J is TRBJ1-5 and V is TRBV4-1, with D possibly being TRBD1 (5 bases). The receptor was isolated from a woman aged 25 to 39 in good health and CMV-seronegative. The DNA of the CDR3 is TGCGCCAGCAGCCAAAGATCAGGGTACGGCCAGCCCCAGCATTTT. This sequence encodes CASSQRSGYGQPQHF.